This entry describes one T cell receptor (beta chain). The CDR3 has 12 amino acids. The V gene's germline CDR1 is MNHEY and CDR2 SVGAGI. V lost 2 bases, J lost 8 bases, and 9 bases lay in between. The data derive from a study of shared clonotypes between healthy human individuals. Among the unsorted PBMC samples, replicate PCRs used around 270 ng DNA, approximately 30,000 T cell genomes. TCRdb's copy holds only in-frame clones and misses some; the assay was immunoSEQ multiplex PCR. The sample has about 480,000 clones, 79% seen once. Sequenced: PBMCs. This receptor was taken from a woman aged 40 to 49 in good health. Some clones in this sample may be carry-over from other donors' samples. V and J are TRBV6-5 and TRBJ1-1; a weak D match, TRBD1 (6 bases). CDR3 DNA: TGTGCCAGCAGTTACAACAGGGCCGAAGCTTTCTTT. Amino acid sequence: CASSYNRAEAFF.